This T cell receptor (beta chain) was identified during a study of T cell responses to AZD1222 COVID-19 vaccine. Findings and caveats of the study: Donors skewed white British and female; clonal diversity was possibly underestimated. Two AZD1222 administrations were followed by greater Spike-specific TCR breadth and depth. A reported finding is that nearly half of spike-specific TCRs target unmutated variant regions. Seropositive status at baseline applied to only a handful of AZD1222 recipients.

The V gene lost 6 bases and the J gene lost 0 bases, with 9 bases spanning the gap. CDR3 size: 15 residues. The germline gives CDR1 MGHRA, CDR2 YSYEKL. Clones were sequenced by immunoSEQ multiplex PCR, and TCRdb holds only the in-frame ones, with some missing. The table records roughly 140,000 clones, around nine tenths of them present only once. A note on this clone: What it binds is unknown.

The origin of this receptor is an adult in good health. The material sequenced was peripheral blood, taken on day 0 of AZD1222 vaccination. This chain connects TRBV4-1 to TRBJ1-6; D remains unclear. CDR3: CASSGMSSYNSPLHF. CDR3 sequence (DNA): TGCGCCAGCAGTGGAATGAGCTCCTATAATTCACCCCTCCACTTT.